Included here is one TCR beta chain sequence, with context. Germline CDR1 and CDR2: MNHEY and SVGAGI. This CDR3 comprises 13 residues. The ends were cut back, 6 bases at V and 9 bases at J, with 15 bases in the middle. TCRdb re-derived calls from the RACE reads in MiXCR, one entry per CDR3 protein. The data hold 150,000 to 200,000 distinct CDR3 sequences, with approximately 31% observed a single time. These data belong to a study of human T cells and chemical hapten exposure. As for time point: pre-sensitization, week 0. Specified treatment: therapeutic diphenylcyclopropenone sensitization with weekly scalp DPC. In every case, blood was obtained before the patch test was applied. Sample donors consisted of patients with alopecia, aged 18 to 70 years, who were suitable for DPC.

The source was whole blood, collected in connection with sensitization to the hapten diphenylcyclopropenone (DPC). The receptor comes from a woman aged 25 to 39 with alopecia areata. Some clones in this sample may be carry-over from other donors' samples. V is TRBV6-5 and J is TRBJ2-1; D is perhaps TRBD1 or TRBD2 (5 bases each). The CDR3 region is CASRRLGDGEQFF. In nucleotides, the CDR3 is TGTGCCAGCAGAAGACTTGGGGACGGTGAGCAGTTCTTC.